The clone carrying this T cell receptor beta chain has more than one count but fewer than ten. TCRdb redid the calling of the RACE reads with MiXCR, one entry per CDR3 protein. The sample records around 120,000 distinct CDR3 sequences, roughly 13% being singletons. Trimming cost V 2 bases and J 4 bases, with 14 bases left between them. This CDR3 is built from 15 residues. Looked up from germline, CDR1 is DFQATT and CDR2 is SNEGSKA (reference sequence). The data are from a study of human T cells and chemical hapten exposure. Time point defined: patch test 1, 2 weeks after DPC sensitization. Treatment denoted: therapeutic diphenylcyclopropenone sensitization with weekly scalp DPC.

The receptor was derived from a man younger than 35 with alopecia areata. Some clones in this sample may be carry-over from other donors' samples. Specimen: whole blood, collected in connection with sensitization to the hapten diphenylcyclopropenone (DPC). The V call is TRBV20-1, the J call TRBJ2-2; TRBD1 is a possible D gene (6 bases). CDR3 nucleotide sequence: TGCAGTGCTAGATTTCCAGGGGTGGGCACCGGGGAGCTGTTTTTT. It translates to CSARFPGVGTGELFF.